Only one count was recorded for the clone carrying this T cell receptor beta chain. Its antigen is not identified. The sample comes from a study of shared clonotypes between healthy human individuals. Findings and limits, study-wide: Clonotype sharing among the donors was expected to vary with sequencing depth.

In the sorted-subset replicate PCRs, 200 ng DNA, 29,000 or so T cell genomes, was used. TCRdb keeps only in-frame clones here, not all; method: immunoSEQ multiplex PCR. The data contain 550,000 to 700,000 clones, approximately 73% of them singletons. J gave up 4 bases and V 1 base, and 6 bases lay outside the gene matches. This CDR3 is built from 16 residues. This TCR came from a woman aged 25 to 39 in good health. The sample consisted of memory CD4+ T cells sorted from blood. The subset is: CD45RA-negative fraction. V usage is TRBV23-1 and J usage is TRBJ2-3, with TRBD2 matching 9 bases. TRBV23-1 has ORF status, its function being uncertain. The DNA of the CDR3 is TGCGCCAGCAGTCAATTTCAGCGGGAGGACCCAGATACGCAGTATTTT. Translated: CASSQFQREDPDTQYF.